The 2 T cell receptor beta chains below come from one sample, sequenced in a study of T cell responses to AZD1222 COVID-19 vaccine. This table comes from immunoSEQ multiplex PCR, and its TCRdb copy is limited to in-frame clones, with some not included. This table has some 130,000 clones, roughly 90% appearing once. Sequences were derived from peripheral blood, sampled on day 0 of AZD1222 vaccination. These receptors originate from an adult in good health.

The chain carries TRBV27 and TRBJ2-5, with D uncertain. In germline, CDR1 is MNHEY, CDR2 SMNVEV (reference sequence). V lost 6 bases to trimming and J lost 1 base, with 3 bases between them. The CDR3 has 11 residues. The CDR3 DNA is TGTGCCAGCAGATTCCAAGAGACCCAGTACTTC. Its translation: CASRFQETQYF.

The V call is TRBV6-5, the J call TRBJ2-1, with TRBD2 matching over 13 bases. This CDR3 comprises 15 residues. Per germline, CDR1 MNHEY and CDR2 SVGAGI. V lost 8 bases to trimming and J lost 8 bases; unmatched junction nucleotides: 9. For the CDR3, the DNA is TGTGCCAGCGGACTAGCGGGAGATGATTTGGATGAGCAGTTCTTC. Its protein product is CASGLAGDDLDEQFF.